This T cell receptor (beta chain) was observed in a study of CD8+ T cells in alopecia areata. The V gene's germline CDR1 is PRHDT and CDR2 FYEKMQ (reference sequence). The ends were cut back, 1 base at V and 0 bases at J, with 4 bases in the middle. The CDR3 is made up of 14 amino acids. Following RNA extraction, reverse transcription yielded cDNA that acted as the sequencing template. The method was immunoSEQ multiplex PCR; TCRdb's version includes in-frame clones alone and lacks a portion of them. The sample holds fewer than 110,000 clones, over 80% seen once. Documented treatment: oral pan-JAK inhibitor, 5-10 mg twice daily.

This chain uses TRBV13 with TRBJ2-1; D remains unclear. This receptor was taken from a human donor with alopecia areata. The sequencing here drew on CD8+ T cells sorted from blood, taken at week 24, from a patient treated with tofacitinib. CDR3 coding DNA: TGTGCCAGCAGCTTAGCATCCTCCTACAATGAGCAGTTCTTC. This sequence encodes CASSLASSYNEQFF.